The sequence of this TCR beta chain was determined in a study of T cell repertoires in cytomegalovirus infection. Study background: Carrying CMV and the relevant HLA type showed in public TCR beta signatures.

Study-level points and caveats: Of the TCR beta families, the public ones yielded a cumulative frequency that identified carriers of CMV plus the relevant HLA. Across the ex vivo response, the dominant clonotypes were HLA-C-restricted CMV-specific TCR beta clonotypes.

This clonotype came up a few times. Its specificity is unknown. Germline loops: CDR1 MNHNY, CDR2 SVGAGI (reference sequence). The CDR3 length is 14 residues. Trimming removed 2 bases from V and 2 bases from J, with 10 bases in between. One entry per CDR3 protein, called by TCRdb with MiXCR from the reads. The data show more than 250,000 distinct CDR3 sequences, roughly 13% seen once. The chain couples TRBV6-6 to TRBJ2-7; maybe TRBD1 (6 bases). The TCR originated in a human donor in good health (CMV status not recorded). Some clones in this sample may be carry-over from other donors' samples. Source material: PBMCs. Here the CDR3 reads CASSYAQGPYEQYF. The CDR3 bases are TGTGCCAGCAGTTACGCACAGGGCCCCTACGAGCAGTACTTC.